This T cell receptor (beta chain) was profiled in a study of blood T cells in healthy people across ages. Isolation recovered at least 6 million PBMCs from every sample. This clonotype appeared a few times. CDR3 length: 12 residues. Germline assignment: CDR1 MNHEY and CDR2 SVGEGT. Primers used in a second PCR of roughly 7 to 12 cycles were a sample-barcoded 5' primer and a J-beta primer mix. TCRdb re-called the 5' RACE reads with MiXCR, one entry per CDR3 protein. This table holds 800,000 or so distinct CDR3 sequences, roughly 25% found once. These data are also associated with another study on T cells of mothers and their children.

The specimen was blood. This sequence was found in a boy aged 10-17 years in good health. V and J are TRBV6-2 or TRBV6-3 and TRBJ2-1; TRBD1 aligns across 7 bases. The J call is in doubt because the DNA end fits TRBJ2-7 better. The CDR3 DNA reads TGTGCCAGCCGGGACAGACTGTACGAGCAGTACTTC. Its protein is CASRDRLYEQYF.